This T cell receptor beta chain was observed in a study of CD8 T cells in ankylosing spondylitis. Study conclusions and caveats: Peripheral blood samples showed relatively rare disease-linked clones, and these clones were CD8+. Previously reported in reactive arthritis synovial fluid and blood were some of the motif variants. Matched ankylosing spondylitis synovial fluid reportedly showed significant enrichment of disease-linked clones.

Quantitative 5'-RACE with molecular barcodes produced the TCR beta libraries. TCRdb recomputed calls from the 5' RACE reads with MiXCR, one row per CDR3 protein. The sample lists some 240,000 distinct CDR3 sequences, about 9.1% occurring once. This clonotype occurred many times. What it binds is not known. V was clipped by 3 bases and J by 1 base; unmatched bases: 7. The V gene's germline CDR1 is SGHTA and CDR2 FQGNSA. The CDR3 totals 16 residues. The sample consisted of blood, either unsorted or a sorted T cell fraction (not recorded which). This TCR came from a male donor with ankylosing spondylitis or in good health (not recorded which). This chain joins TRBV7-2 and TRBJ2-3; 7 bases are a match to TRBD2. CDR3 protein: CASSFETSRGTDTQYF. The CDR3 DNA reads as TGTGCCAGCAGCTTTGAGACTAGCCGTGGCACAGATACGCAGTATTTT.